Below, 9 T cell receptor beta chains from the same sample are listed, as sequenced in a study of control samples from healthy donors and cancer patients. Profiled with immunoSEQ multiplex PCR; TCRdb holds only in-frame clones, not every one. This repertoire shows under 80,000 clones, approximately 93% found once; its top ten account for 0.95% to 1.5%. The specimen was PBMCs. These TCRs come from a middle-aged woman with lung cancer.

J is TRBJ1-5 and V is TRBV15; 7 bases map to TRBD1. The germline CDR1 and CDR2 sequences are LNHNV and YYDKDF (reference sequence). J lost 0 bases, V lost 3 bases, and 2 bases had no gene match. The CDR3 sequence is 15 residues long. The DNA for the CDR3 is TGTGCCACCAGCAGCCGGGACAGTAGCAATCAGCCCCAGCATTTT. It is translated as CATSSRDSSNQPQHF.

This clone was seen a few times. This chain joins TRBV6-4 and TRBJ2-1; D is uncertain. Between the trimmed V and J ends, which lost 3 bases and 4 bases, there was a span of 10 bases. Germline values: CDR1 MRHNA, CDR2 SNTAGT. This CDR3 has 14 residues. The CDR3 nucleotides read TGTGCCAGCAGTGATTTGGGCGGTTACAATGAGCAGTTCTTC. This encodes CASSDLGGYNEQFF.

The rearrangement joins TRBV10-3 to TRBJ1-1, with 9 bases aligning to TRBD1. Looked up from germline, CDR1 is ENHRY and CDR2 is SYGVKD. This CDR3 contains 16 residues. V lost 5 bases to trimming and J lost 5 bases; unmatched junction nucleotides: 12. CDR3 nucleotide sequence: TGTGCCATCAGTCGCGTACTAGGACAGGGGAGAACTGAAGCTTTCTTT. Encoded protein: CAISRVLGQGRTEAFF.

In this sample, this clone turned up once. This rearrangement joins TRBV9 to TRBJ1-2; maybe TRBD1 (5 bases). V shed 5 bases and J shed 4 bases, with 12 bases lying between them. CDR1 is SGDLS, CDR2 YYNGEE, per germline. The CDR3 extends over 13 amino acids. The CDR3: CASRSTVFYGYTF. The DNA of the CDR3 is TGTGCCAGCAGGTCGACAGTCTTCTATGGCTACACCTTC.

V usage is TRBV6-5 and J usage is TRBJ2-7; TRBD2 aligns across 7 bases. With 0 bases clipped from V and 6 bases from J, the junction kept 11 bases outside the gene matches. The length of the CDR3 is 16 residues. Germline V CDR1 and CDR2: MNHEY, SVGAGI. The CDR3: CASSYSIFGGNSEQYF. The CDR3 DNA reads TGTGCCAGCAGTTACTCGATATTCGGGGGGAATAGCGAGCAGTACTTC.

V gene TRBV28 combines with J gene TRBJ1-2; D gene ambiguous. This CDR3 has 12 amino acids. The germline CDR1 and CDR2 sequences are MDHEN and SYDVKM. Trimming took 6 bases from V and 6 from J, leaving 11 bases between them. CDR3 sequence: CASRHQENGYTF. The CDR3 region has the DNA TGTGCCAGCAGACATCAGGAAAATGGCTACACCTTC.

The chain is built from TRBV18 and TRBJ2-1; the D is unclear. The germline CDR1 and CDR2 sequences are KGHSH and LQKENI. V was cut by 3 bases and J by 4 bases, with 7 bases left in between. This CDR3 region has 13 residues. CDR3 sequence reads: CASSPARYNEQFF. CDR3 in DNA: TGTGCCAGCTCACCGGCCAGGTACAATGAGCAGTTCTTC.

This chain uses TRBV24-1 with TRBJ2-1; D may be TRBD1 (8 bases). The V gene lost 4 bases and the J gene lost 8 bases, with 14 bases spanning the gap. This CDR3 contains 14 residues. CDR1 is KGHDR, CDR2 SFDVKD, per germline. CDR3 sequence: CATSETGGLYEQFF. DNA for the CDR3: TGTGCCACCAGTGAAACAGGGGGACTATATGAGCAGTTCTTC.

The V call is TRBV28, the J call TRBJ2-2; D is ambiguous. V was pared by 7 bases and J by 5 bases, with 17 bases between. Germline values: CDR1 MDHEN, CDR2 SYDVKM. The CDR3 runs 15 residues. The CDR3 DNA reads TGTGCCAGCAAGGTTCGGGCAGTCTCTACCGGGGAGCTGTTTTTT. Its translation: CASKVRAVSTGELFF.